Listed below are T cell receptor beta chains from one sample, sequenced in a study of CD8 T cells in ankylosing spondylitis. A single record per CDR3 protein comes from TCRdb applying MiXCR to the 5' RACE reads. The sample records approximately 350,000 distinct CDR3 sequences, about 20% being singletons. The source material was blood, either unsorted or a sorted T cell fraction (not recorded which). The receptors stem from a male donor with ankylosing spondylitis or in good health (not recorded which). CDR3s include the opening cysteine and the closing phenylalanine or tryptophan. D genes are given only for firm matches. Rows give clone size only sometimes, using once, few, many, or a class for an expanded clone.

V	D	size	J	length	DNA	CDR3
TRBV20-1	TRBD2	-	TRBJ2-1	13	TGCAGTGCACCGACTAGCGGGGAGGGTGAGCAGTTCTTC	CSAPTSGEGEQFF
TRBV9	TRBD1	few	TRBJ1-1	16	TGTGCCAGCAGCGATCGGGACAGGCCCAATGTCGGTGAAGCTTTCTTT	CASSDRDRPNVGEAFF
TRBV27	-	few	TRBJ2-2	15	TGTGCCAGCAGTTTTCTCCCCCCGAACACCGGGGAGCTGTTTTTT	CASSFLPPNTGELFF
TRBV7-9	-	few	TRBJ2-5	15	TGTGCCAGCAGCTTCCAGGGCGGAGAGGCTGAGACCCAGTACTTC	CASSFQGGEAETQYF
TRBV30	-	few	TRBJ2-7	11	TGTGCCTGGAGAACAGAATACGAGCAGTACTTC	CAWRTEYEQYF
TRBV12-3/TRBV12-4	TRBD2	few	TRBJ2-7	12	TGTGCCAGCAGTTTTAGCGGGGAAAAGCAGTACTTC	CASSFSGEKQYF
TRBV11-1	TRBD1	-	TRBJ1-4	19	TGTGCCAGCAGCTCGCCCAGGGGGCCCCAAAGGCGGGTTAATGAAAAACTGTTTTTT	CASSSPRGPQRRVNEKLFF
TRBV7-9	-	-	TRBJ2-5	14	TGTGCCAGCGCAGGGGTTAGGGGGGCGAAGACCCAGTACTTC	CASAGVRGAKTQYF
TRBV5-1	TRBD1	-	TRBJ2-7	14	TGCGCCAGCAGCTTGAGTGGGACAGGGTACGAGCAGTACTTC	CASSLSGTGYEQYF
TRBV10-2	-	few	TRBJ2-7	13	TGCGCCAGTAGTGACGTACAGGGCGAGGAGCAGTACTTC	CASSDVQGEEQYF
TRBV9	TRBD2	-	TRBJ2-5	15	TGTGCCAGCAGCGAGGGGCTAGCGGTTGAAGAGACCCAGTACTTC	CASSEGLAVEETQYF
TRBV12-5	-	-	TRBJ2-7	15	TGTGCTAGTGGTTTGGTACAGAACAGACCCTACGAGCAGTACTTC	CASGLVQNRPYEQYF
TRBV20-1	-	few	TRBJ2-1	15	TGCAGTGCTAGAGCCCGGGCCCCTGGGGCCAATGAGCAGTTCTTC	CSARARAPGANEQFF
TRBV7-2	-	few	TRBJ2-7	15	TGTGCCAGCAGCTTAGGGATCGGTCCTCCCTTCGAGCAGTACTTC	CASSLGIGPPFEQYF
TRBV7-9	-	few	TRBJ2-1	12	TGTGCCAGCAGCCCAAACACCGATGAGCAGTTCTTC	CASSPNTDEQFF
TRBV20-1	-	few	TRBJ2-7	12	TGCAGTGCTAATACAGGATATGACGAGCAGTACTTC	CSANTGYDEQYF
TRBV2	-	-	TRBJ2-1	14	TGTGCCAACGTGCGGACTGACTCCTACAATGAGCAGTTCTTC	CANVRTDSYNEQFF
TRBV14	-	-	TRBJ2-1	14	TGTGCCAGCAGCCAAACCGGATTCCTTCGGGGGCAGTTCTTC	CASSQTGFLRGQFF
TRBV20-1	-	few	TRBJ1-3	14	TGCAGTGCTAGACATACAGGGTTCGGAAACACCATATATTTT	CSARHTGFGNTIYF
TRBV12-5	-	few	TRBJ1-1	12	TGTGCTAGCGCCATGGGGGACACTGAAGCTTTCTTT	CASAMGDTEAFF
TRBV7-9	-	-	TRBJ1-1	14	TGTGCCAGCAGCTTAGAGGCAGCATGGACTGAAGCTTTCTTT	CASSLEAAWTEAFF
TRBV27	-	once	TRBJ2-3	16	TGTGCCAGCAGTTCCCCTTCAGGGGAATCCACAGATACGCAGTATTTT	CASSSPSGESTDTQYF
TRBV7-9	-	-	TRBJ2-1	14	TGTGCCAGCAGCATATCGCCGGGCAACAATGAGCAGTTCTTC	CASSISPGNNEQFF
TRBV7-7	-	few	TRBJ2-2	16	TGTGCTAGCAGCTTCGGGACCCCCGTGAGCGCCGGGGAGCTGTTTTTT	CASSFGTPVSAGELFF
TRBV12-3/TRBV12-4	-	few	TRBJ2-1	12	TGTGCCAGCAGCCGCGACAGCAATGAGCAGTTCTTC	CASSRDSNEQFF
TRBV28	TRBD1	-	TRBJ2-2	15	TGTGCCAGCAGCTCGGACCGACAGGGTCAAGGGGAGCTGTTTTTT	CASSSDRQGQGELFF
TRBV10-3	-	many	TRBJ1-4	14	TGTGCCATCAGCCCAGGGAGAAATCAAGAAAAACTGTTTTTT	CAISPGRNQEKLFF
TRBV4-1	-	-	TRBJ2-5	13	TGCGCCAGCAGCCAACCAAAGCAAGAGACCCAGTACTTC	CASSQPKQETQYF
TRBV14	TRBD2	-	TRBJ2-1	15	TGTGCCAGCAGCACCCGGGAGGGCCGCTACAATGAGCAGTTCTTC	CASSTREGRYNEQFF
TRBV29-1	TRBD2	few	TRBJ2-1	13	TGCAGCGTTGGACTAGCGGGGGGGGCTCGGGAGTTCTTC	CSVGLAGGAREFF
TRBV5-5	-	-	TRBJ2-1	15	TGTGCCAGCAGCTTTAGCGGCGGCACCTACAATGAGCAGTTCTTC	CASSFSGGTYNEQFF
TRBV7-9	-	-	TRBJ2-5	15	TGTGCCAGCAGCGAGGTGGTCCTGTGGGGAGAGACCCAGTACTTC	CASSEVVLWGETQYF
TRBV2	-	many	TRBJ1-4	12	TGTGCCAGCAGTGGCAGAAATGAAAAACTGTTTTTT	CASSGRNEKLFF
TRBV2	-	-	TRBJ2-5	14	TGTGCCAGCAGTGAAGTAAGCATACAAGAGACCCAGTACTTC	CASSEVSIQETQYF
TRBV15	-	-	TRBJ2-1	18	TGTGCCACCAGCAGAGATCCCCAGAGGGCGAGAGAATACAATGAGCAGTTCTTC	CATSRDPQRAREYNEQFF
TRBV6-1	TRBD2	few	TRBJ2-1	15	TGTGCCAGCAGTCGTACAGCGGGGAAGTACAATGAGCAGTTCTTC	CASSRTAGKYNEQFF
TRBV7-9	-	-	TRBJ2-1	15	TGTGCCAGCAGCCCCGCCCTTGGGGTGTTGGATGAGCAGTTCTTC	CASSPALGVLDEQFF
TRBV4-2	-	once	TRBJ2-7	14	TGTGCCAGCAGCTTCCCGGGACACCTCTCCGAGCAGTACTTC	CASSFPGHLSEQYF
TRBV4-1	-	few	TRBJ2-3	18	TGCGCCAGCAGCCAAGACTTCGGGGACGGACAAGACCCAGATACGCAGTATTTT	CASSQDFGDGQDPDTQYF
TRBV5-1	TRBD1	few	TRBJ1-1	16	TGCGCCAGCAGCTTAAAGACAGGGGGCACTAACACTGAAGCTTTCTTT	CASSLKTGGTNTEAFF
TRBV18	-	-	TRBJ2-5	15	TGTGCCAGCTCACCAGAGACGCGGGACAAAGAGACCCAGTACTTC	CASSPETRDKETQYF
TRBV14	-	-	TRBJ2-2	18	TGTGCCAGCAGCCAAGATCGGAGTAGCAGCTTTGACACCGGGGAGCTGTTTTTT	CASSQDRSSSFDTGELFF
TRBV3-1	TRBD2	once	TRBJ2-2	16	TGTGCCAGCAGCCTTACTAGCGGGGTAGGAACCGGGGAGCTGTTTTTT	CASSLTSGVGTGELFF
TRBV20-1	TRBD1	few	TRBJ2-7	13	TGCAGTGCTAGAGAACAGGGGTCCTACGAGCAGTACTTC	CSAREQGSYEQYF
TRBV5-6	-	-	TRBJ2-2	13	TGTGCCAGCAGCTTCAACAGGGCCGGGGAGCTGTTTTTT	CASSFNRAGELFF
TRBV4-1	-	few	TRBJ2-6	17	TGCGCCAGCAGCCTAGTGGGCCGAACCTCTGGGGCCAACGTCCTGACTTTC	CASSLVGRTSGANVLTF
TRBV10-2	-	-	TRBJ1-1	15	TGCGCCAGCAGTGAGGAGGACATGGGGAACACTGAAGCTTTCTTT	CASSEEDMGNTEAFF
TRBV2	-	-	TRBJ2-7	13	TGTGCCAGCAGTGATATGGAAACCTACGAGCAGTACTTC	CASSDMETYEQYF
TRBV7-9	-	few	TRBJ2-7	13	TGTGCCAGCAGCTTTACTCCAGACTACGAGCAGTACTTC	CASSFTPDYEQYF
TRBV7-9	-	few	TRBJ2-7	13	TGTGCCAGCAGCCCAAAGAGCTCCTACGAGCAGTACTTC	CASSPKSSYEQYF
TRBV5-1	-	-	TRBJ1-6	14	TGCGCCAGCAGCTCGAACTCACTTAATTCACCCCTCCACTTT	CASSSNSLNSPLHF
TRBV24-1	TRBD1	-	TRBJ2-7	14	TGTGCCACCAGTGAGGGACAGGGTTCCTACGAGCAGTACTTC	CATSEGQGSYEQYF
TRBV4-2	-	many	TRBJ2-7	14	TGTGCCAGCAGCCCAGCGACGGGTTCCTACGAGCAGTACTTC	CASSPATGSYEQYF
TRBV7-9	-	-	TRBJ2-1	16	TGTGCCAGCAGCTTAGGTACCGGGCAGGGGAGGCATGAGCAGTTCTTC	CASSLGTGQGRHEQFF
TRBV6-5	TRBD2	few	TRBJ2-7	16	TGTGCCAGCAGTTACTCGAAAGCGGGGAGTTGGTACGAGCAGTACTTC	CASSYSKAGSWYEQYF